A single sample gave rise to the 24 T cell receptor beta chains below, sequenced in a study of beta chain features in type 1 diabetes. The entirety of the isolated RNA underwent reverse transcription, so expressed TCRB transcripts were sequenced. This table comes from immunoSEQ multiplex PCR, and its TCRdb copy is limited to in-frame clones, with some not included. This sample has 350,000 or so clones, with roughly 21% found just once. Sequencing was carried out using naive CD4+ T cells from blood. The source of these receptors is a woman younger than 35 in good health.

In its sample, this clone was seen a few times. The chain joins TRBV15 to TRBJ2-1, with 13 bases lining up with TRBD2. The CDR3 is 15 amino acids. The V segment lost 5 bases and the J segment 5 bases; nucleotides outside the gene matches: 3. From germline, CDR1 is LNHNV and CDR2 YYDKDF (reference sequence). The CDR3 DNA reads TGTGCCACCAGCGCACTAGCGGGAGGGAACAATGAGCAGTTCTTC. It is translated as CATSALAGGNNEQFF.

The V call is TRBV19, the J call TRBJ2-3; D not resolved. The CDR3 runs 12 residues. The germline CDR1 and CDR2 sequences are LNHDA and SQIVND (reference sequence). Trimming removed 6 bases at V and 6 bases at J, with 10 bases between. The CDR3 sequence is CASSVTWDTQYF. The CDR3 DNA reads TGTGCCAGTAGCGTAACATGGGATACGCAGTATTTT.

The rearrangement joins TRBV7-2 to TRBJ1-2; D gene uncertain. In germline, CDR1 is SGHTA, CDR2 FQGNSA. This CDR3 is built from 14 residues. Trimming pared 6 bases from V and 0 bases from J, leaving 11 bases between. The CDR3 reads CASRSGQTNYGYTF. CDR3 nucleotide sequence: TGTGCCAGCAGAAGCGGCCAGACTAACTATGGCTACACCTTC. Together with reference TRBV7-2 and TRBJ1-2, the CDR3 gives the full variable domain: GAGVSQSPSNKVTEKGKDVELRCDPISGHTALYWYRQSLGQGLEFLIYFQGNSAPDKSGLPSDRFSAERTGGSVSTLTIQRTQQEDSAVYLCASRSGQTNYGYTFGSGTRLTVV.

The chain is built from TRBV10-3 and TRBJ2-3; 9 bases agree with TRBD2. CDR3 length: 15 residues. The V and J ends lost 4 bases and 3 bases, in that order; junction bases with no gene match: 5. CDR1 is ENHRY and CDR2 is SYGVKD in the germline V gene. The CDR3, as DNA: TGTGCCATCAGTGGCAGCGGGAGGATAACAGATACGCAGTATTTT. This sequence encodes CAISGSGRITDTQYF.

The table lists this clone with a few counts. The chain recombines TRBV25-1 with TRBJ1-1; a weak D match, TRBD1 (6 bases). CDR3 length: 13 residues. Germline CDR1 reads MGHDK; CDR2 reads SYGVNS. Trimming took off 7 bases at V and 3 bases at J, with 12 bases between the two ends. The CDR3 nucleotides read TGTGCCAGCACAGACAGGCTGGACACTGAAGCTTTCTTT. Residues: CASTDRLDTEAFF.

This clone has more than one count but fewer than ten. J is TRBJ1-3 and V is TRBV6-5; D remains unclear. The CDR3 is 13 residues long. Germline CDR1 is MNHEY and CDR2 is SVGAGI. The V end was cut by 5 bases, the J end by 2 bases, with 7 bases between. The CDR3 nucleotides are TGTGCCAGCAGTCAAACACCTGGAAACACCATATATTTT. It encodes CASSQTPGNTIYF.

Only a few counts were recorded for this clone. This chain connects TRBV29-1 to TRBJ2-5, with 9 positions matching TRBD2. The V gene end was trimmed by 6 bases and the J gene end by 5 bases; junction bases not matched to a gene: 13. The CDR3 is 15 amino acids. Germline V gene sequence: CDR1 SQVTM, CDR2 ANQGSEA. The CDR3 bases are TGCAGCGTCCAAAGAGCGGGAGGTAATGGGGAGACCCAGTACTTC. Amino acids: CSVQRAGGNGETQYF.

In its sample, this clone was seen a few times. CDR3 in amino acids: CAWEPYRGGEQYF. The CDR3 region has the DNA TGTGCCTGGGAACCCTACAGGGGCGGCGAGCAGTACTTC. V usage is TRBV30 and J usage is TRBJ2-7; 7 nucleotides align to TRBD1. CDR1 is GTSNPN, CDR2 SVGIG, per germline (reference sequence). Trimming cost V 5 bases and J 6 bases; bases outside gene matches: 10. The CDR3 length is 13 residues.

This clone was counted only a few times. Other DNA sequences in the sample encode the same CDR3. The V call is TRBV4-1, the J call TRBJ2-1; D is possibly TRBD2 (6 bases). Germline lookup yields CDR1 MGHRA and CDR2 YSYEKL. CDR3 length: 13 residues. Deletions cut 0 bases from V and 7 bases from J, with 7 bases between. The CDR3 reads CASSQEGGNEQFF. The CDR3, as DNA: TGCGCCAGCAGCCAAGAGGGGGGAAATGAGCAGTTCTTC.

CDR3 bases: TGTGCTAGTGGTTTGGCAACTCAGGGGTATGGAAACATTCAGTACTTC. Protein product: CASGLATQGYGNIQYF. The J gene is TRBJ2-4, the V gene TRBV12-5; maybe TRBD1 (6 bases). Trimming stripped 1 base from V and 6 bases from J, with 16 bases between. Germline values: CDR1 LGHNT, CDR2 FRNRAP. CDR3 size: 16 residues.

The chain is built from TRBV18 and TRBJ2-7; TRBD1 aligns across 7 bases. V lost 6 bases, J lost 3 bases, and 14 bases stayed unmatched. CDR3 length: 16 amino acids. Per germline, CDR1 KGHSH and CDR2 LQKENI. The CDR3: CASSLLTPDRYYEQYF. CDR3 DNA sequence: TGTGCCAGCTCGCTTCTCACCCCGGACAGGTACTACGAGCAGTACTTC.

This clone was seen a few times. The chain recombines TRBV30 with TRBJ1-3; D is undetermined. The CDR3 runs to 13 residues. V was pared by 4 bases and J by 2 bases, with 9 bases between. The germline gives CDR1 GTSNPN, CDR2 SVGIG (reference sequence). The CDR3 loop reads CAWNQIAGNTIYF. The CDR3 nucleotides read TGTGCCTGGAACCAGATCGCTGGAAACACCATATATTTT.

This sequence joins TRBV29-1 and TRBJ1-6; no definite D call. Germline CDR1 SQVTM, CDR2 ANQGSEA. The CDR3 totals 13 residues. The ends were cut back, 4 bases at V and 3 bases at J, with 7 bases in the middle. CDR3 DNA: TGCAGCGTTGGGCGGGACTATAATTCACCCCTCCACTTT. Translating gives CSVGRDYNSPLHF.

This clone turned up a few times. This chain connects TRBV9 to TRBJ2-1; no reliable D call. The ends were cut back, 4 bases at V and 6 bases at J, with 5 bases in the middle. Per the germline V gene, CDR1 is SGDLS and CDR2 is YYNGEE. The CDR3 sequence is 11 residues long. The CDR3 sequence is CASSLSNEQFF. DNA for the CDR3: TGTGCCAGCAGCCTGAGCAATGAGCAGTTCTTC.

Only a few counts were recorded for this clone. The gene calls are TRBV4-3 and TRBJ2-1; 10 bases are shared with TRBD2. Germline CDR1 is LGHNA and CDR2 is YSLEER. Losses at the gene ends were 1 base for V and 1 base for J; bases not matched to a gene: 1. The CDR3 sequence is 16 residues long. This chain's CDR3 is CASSQGLAGSYNEQFF. CDR3 nucleotide sequence: TGCGCCAGCAGCCAAGGACTAGCGGGTTCCTACAATGAGCAGTTCTTC.

The chain carries TRBV5-4 and TRBJ2-1; 7 bases line up with TRBD2. This CDR3 is built from 14 residues. Trimming removed 7 bases from V and 5 bases from J; junction bases left unmatched: 9. Germline V gene sequence: CDR1 SGHNT, CDR2 YYREEE (reference sequence). The CDR3 sequence: CASASGMGNNEQFF. The CDR3 nucleotides are TGTGCCAGCGCCAGCGGGATGGGGAACAATGAGCAGTTCTTC. Full variable domain (outside the CDR3, taken from reference TRBV5-4 and TRBJ2-1): ETGVTQSPTHLIKTRGQQVTLRCSSQSGHNTVSWYQQALGQGPQFIFQYYREEENGRGNFPPRFSGLQFPNYSSELNVNALELDDSALYLCASASGMGNNEQFFGPGTRLTVL.

This clone was seen a handful of times. The chain is built from TRBV19 and TRBJ1-1; no clear D gene. The CDR3 is 12 residues long. CDR1 and CDR2 from the germline V gene are LNHDA and SQIVND (reference sequence). V was trimmed by 5 bases and J by 1 base, leaving 5 bases between them. The CDR3 reads CASSSKNTEAFF. DNA for the CDR3: TGTGCCAGTAGTTCTAAGAACACTGAAGCTTTCTTT.

This clone was recorded a few times. The chain couples TRBV23-1 to TRBJ1-2; perhaps TRBD1 as D (6 bases). TRBV23-1 is treated as an ORF (open reading frame) with a function not yet certain. CDR3 length: 15 residues. V gave up 5 bases and J gave up 8 bases, with 21 bases separating them. CDR3 nucleotides: TGCGCCAGCAGTTACCCGCGGGGAGGGGGTAGAGGCTACACCTTC. Amino acids: CASSYPRGGGRGYTF.

As concerns this clone: Other DNA sequences in the same sample also yield this CDR3. The chain has TRBV29-1 and TRBJ2-7; 8 positions agree with TRBD2. Per germline, CDR1 SQVTM and CDR2 ANQGSEA. This CDR3 is 12 amino acids long. V was clipped by 4 bases and J by 3 bases; unmatched bases: 2. Here the CDR3 reads CSVGTSSYEQYF. The CDR3 DNA sequence: TGCAGCGTTGGGACTAGCAGCTACGAGCAGTACTTC.

This clone was observed a handful of times. J is TRBJ2-7 and V is TRBV11-2; D ambiguous. The CDR3 totals 14 residues. The germline CDR1 and CDR2 sequences are SGHAT and FQNNGV. Trimming shortened V by 1 base and J by 2 bases, and 9 bases separated the two germline ends. The CDR3 nucleotides read TGTGCCAGCAGCTTAGCGGGTCCAACCTACGAGCAGTACTTC. Its translation is CASSLAGPTYEQYF.

This clone turned up a few times. This rearrangement joins TRBV19 to TRBJ2-5; 7 positions agree with TRBD2. This CDR3 has 14 residues. The V gene end was trimmed by 7 bases and the J gene end by 4 bases; junction bases not matched to a gene: 9. Germline-derived CDR1 and CDR2 are LNHDA and SQIVND (reference sequence). CDR3 sequence (DNA): TGTGCCAGTACTCTACGGGCTAGCGGAGAGACCCAGTACTTC. This translates into CASTLRASGETQYF.

The sample holds one count of this clone. The chain joins TRBV9 to TRBJ2-5, with D possibly being TRBD2 (6 bases). Germline CDR1 is SGDLS and CDR2 is YYNGEE. The CDR3 runs to 14 residues. The ends were cut back, 0 bases at V and 7 bases at J, with 13 bases in the middle. The CDR3 DNA is TGTGCCAGCAGCGTAGATACGGGAGATGGGACCCAGTACTTC. Translation gives CASSVDTGDGTQYF.

This clone was picked up a small number of times. V and J are TRBV7-2 and TRBJ2-1, with 7 bases matching TRBD1. The germline CDR1 and CDR2 sequences are SGHTA and FQGNSA. V lost 4 bases to trimming and J lost 4 bases; unmatched junction nucleotides: 4. The CDR3 runs to 14 residues. The CDR3 region has the DNA TGTGCCAGCAGCTCGAGGGACAGTTACAATGAGCAGTTCTTC. Translated, it gives CASSSRDSYNEQFF.

This clone was counted a few times. The CDR3 nucleotides are TGTGCCAGCAGTTACGGGACAACCGTCTATGGCTACACCTTC. This codes for CASSYGTTVYGYTF. V gene TRBV25-1 combines with J gene TRBJ1-2, with D perhaps TRBD1 (6 bases). CDR1 is MGHDK, CDR2 SYGVNS, per germline. The CDR3 is 14 amino acids. V was cut by 5 bases and J by 4 bases, with 14 bases left in between.